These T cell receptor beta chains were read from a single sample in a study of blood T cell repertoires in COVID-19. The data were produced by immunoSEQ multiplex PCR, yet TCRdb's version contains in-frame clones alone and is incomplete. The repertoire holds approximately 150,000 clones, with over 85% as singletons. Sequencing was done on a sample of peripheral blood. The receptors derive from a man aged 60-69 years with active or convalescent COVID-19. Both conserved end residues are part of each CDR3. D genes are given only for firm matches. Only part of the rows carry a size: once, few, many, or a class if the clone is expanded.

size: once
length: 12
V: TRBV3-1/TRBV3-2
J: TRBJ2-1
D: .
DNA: TGTGCCAGCAGCCACGACTCCAATGAGCAGTTCTTC
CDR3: CASSHDSNEQFF

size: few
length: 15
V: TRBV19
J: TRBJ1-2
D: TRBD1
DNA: TGTGCCAGTACCAAGGGGACAGGGGGCGACTATGGCTACACCTTC
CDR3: CASTKGTGGDYGYTF

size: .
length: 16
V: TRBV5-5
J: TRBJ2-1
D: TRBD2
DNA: TGTGCCAGCAGCTACCGTTGGACTAGCGGGAGCAATGAGCAGTTCTTC
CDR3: CASSYRWTSGSNEQFF

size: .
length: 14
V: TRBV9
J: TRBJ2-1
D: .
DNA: TGTGCCAGCAGCGTAACGGCGGAGTACAATGAGCAGTTCTTC
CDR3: CASSVTAEYNEQFF

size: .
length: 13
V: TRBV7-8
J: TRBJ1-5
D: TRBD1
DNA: TGTGCCAGCAGCTCCGACAGGGGTCAGCCCCAGCATTTT
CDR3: CASSSDRGQPQHF

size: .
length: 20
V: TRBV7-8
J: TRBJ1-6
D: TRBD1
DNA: TGTGCCAGCAGCCAACTGTGGACAGGGGCTACTAGCTCCTATAATTCACCCCTCCACTTT
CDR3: CASSQLWTGATSSYNSPLHF

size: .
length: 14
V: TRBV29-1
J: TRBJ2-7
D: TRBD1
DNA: TGCAGCGTTGTTAGGCAGGGGGCCTCCTACGAGCAGTACTTC
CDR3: CSVVRQGASYEQYF

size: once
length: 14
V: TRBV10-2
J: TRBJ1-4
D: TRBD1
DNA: TGCGCCAGCAGTGAGGGCAGGGGGTATGAAAAACTGTTTTTT
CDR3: CASSEGRGYEKLFF

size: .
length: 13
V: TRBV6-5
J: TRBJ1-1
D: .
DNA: TGTGCCAGCCAACGGGACTTTGTTTCTGAAGCTTTCTTT
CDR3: CASQRDFVSEAFF

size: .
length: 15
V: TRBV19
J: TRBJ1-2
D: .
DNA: TGTGCCAGTAGCAACTTCGGAGGAGCGAACTATGGCTACACCTTC
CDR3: CASSNFGGANYGYTF

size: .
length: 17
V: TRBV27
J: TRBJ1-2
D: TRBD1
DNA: TGTGCCAGCAGACGCGGACAGGGGGCGATGGCTTCCTATGGCTACACCTTC
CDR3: CASRRGQGAMASYGYTF

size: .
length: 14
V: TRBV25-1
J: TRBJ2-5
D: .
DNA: TGTGCCAGCACCCCGGCTAGCACACAAGAGACCCAGTACTTC
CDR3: CASTPASTQETQYF

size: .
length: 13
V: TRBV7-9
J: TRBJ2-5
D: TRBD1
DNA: TGTGCCAGCAACACAGGGGGTCGAGAGACCCAGTACTTC
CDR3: CASNTGGRETQYF

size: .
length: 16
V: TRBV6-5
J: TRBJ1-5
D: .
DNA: TGTGCCAGCAGTTATGTTTCCCCGGTGGGCAATCAGCCCCAGCATTTT
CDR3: CASSYVSPVGNQPQHF

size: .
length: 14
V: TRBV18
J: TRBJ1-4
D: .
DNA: TGTGCCAGCTCGCCCTATTCAGGAAATGAAAAACTGTTTTTT
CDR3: CASSPYSGNEKLFF

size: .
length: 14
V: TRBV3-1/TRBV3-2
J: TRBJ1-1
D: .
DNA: TGTGCCAGCGCCGAACAGGGTGGTAACACTGAAGCTTTCTTT
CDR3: CASAEQGGNTEAFF

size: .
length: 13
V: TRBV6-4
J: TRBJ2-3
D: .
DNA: TGTGCCAGCCGAGGGGGTTCCACAGATACGCAGTATTTT
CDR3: CASRGGSTDTQYF

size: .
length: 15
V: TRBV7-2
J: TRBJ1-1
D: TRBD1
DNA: TGTGCCAGCACTCTAGGCCGGGACAGGAACACTGAAGCTTTCTTT
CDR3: CASTLGRDRNTEAFF

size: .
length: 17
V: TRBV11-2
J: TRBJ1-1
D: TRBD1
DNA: TGTGCCAGCAGCAGTAGAAACAGGGGGCTTTCTGGCACTGAAGCTTTCTTT
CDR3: CASSSRNRGLSGTEAFF

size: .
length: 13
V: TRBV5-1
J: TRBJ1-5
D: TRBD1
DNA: TGCGCCAGCAGCACCCGACAGGGAGGGCCCCAGCATTTT
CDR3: CASSTRQGGPQHF

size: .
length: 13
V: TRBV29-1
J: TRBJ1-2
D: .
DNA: TGCAGCTCAGGAGGAGGATTAAACTATGGCTACACCTTC
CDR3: CSSGGGLNYGYTF

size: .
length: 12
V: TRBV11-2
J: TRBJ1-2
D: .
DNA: TGTGCCAGCAGCTCAGGCAACTATGGCTACACCTTC
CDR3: CASSSGNYGYTF

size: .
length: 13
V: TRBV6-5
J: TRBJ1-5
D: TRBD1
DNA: TGTGCCAGCCAGGGACAGGAGGCAGAGCCCCAGCATTTT
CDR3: CASQGQEAEPQHF

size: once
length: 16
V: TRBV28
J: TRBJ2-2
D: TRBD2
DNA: TGTGCCAGCAGCCTGACTAGCGGGAGTTGGACCGGGGAGCTGTTTTTT
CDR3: CASSLTSGSWTGELFF

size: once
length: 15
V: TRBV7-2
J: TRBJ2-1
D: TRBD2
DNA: TGTGCCAGCAGCTTGACTAGCGGGGGATACAATGAGCAGTTCTTC
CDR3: CASSLTSGGYNEQFF

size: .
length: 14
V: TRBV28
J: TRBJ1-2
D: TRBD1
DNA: TGTGCCAGCAGTGGACAGGGGACCGGCTATGGCTACACCTTC
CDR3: CASSGQGTGYGYTF

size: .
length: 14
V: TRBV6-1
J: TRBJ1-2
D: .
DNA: TGTGCCAGCAGTGAAGGGGGCACTAACTATGGCTACACCTTC
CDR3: CASSEGGTNYGYTF